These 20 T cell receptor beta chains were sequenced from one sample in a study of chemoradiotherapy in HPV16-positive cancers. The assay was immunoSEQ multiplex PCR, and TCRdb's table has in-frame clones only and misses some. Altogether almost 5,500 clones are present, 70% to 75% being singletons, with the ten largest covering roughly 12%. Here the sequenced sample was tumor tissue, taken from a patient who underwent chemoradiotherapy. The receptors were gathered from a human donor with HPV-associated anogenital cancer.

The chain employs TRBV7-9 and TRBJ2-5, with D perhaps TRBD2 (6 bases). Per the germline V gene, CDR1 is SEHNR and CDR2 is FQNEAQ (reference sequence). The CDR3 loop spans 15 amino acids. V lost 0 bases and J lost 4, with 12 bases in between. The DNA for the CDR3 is TGTGCCAGCAGCTTAGCGGTCGCGGGGTCAGAGACCCAGTACTTC. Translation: CASSLAVAGSETQYF.

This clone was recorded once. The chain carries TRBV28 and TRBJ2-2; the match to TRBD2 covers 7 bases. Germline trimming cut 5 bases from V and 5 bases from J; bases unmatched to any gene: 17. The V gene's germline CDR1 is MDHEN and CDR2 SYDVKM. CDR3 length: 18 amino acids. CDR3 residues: CASSPPGFREEWTGELFF. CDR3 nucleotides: TGTGCCAGCAGTCCTCCGGGGTTTCGGGAGGAGTGGACCGGGGAGCTGTTTTTT.

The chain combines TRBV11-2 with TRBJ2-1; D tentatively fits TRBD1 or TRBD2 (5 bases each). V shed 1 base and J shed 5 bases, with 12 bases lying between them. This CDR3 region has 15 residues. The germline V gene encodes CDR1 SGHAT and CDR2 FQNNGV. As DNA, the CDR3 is TGTGCCAGCAGCTTAGGCTTAGGGGAGAACAATGAGCAGTTCTTC. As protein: CASSLGLGENNEQFF. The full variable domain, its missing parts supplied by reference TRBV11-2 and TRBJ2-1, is EAGVAQSPRYKIIEKRQSVAFWCNPISGHATLYWYQQILGQGPKLLIQFQNNGVVDDSQLPKDRFSAERLKGVDSTLKIQPAKLEDSAVYLCASSLGLGENNEQFFGPGTRLTVL.

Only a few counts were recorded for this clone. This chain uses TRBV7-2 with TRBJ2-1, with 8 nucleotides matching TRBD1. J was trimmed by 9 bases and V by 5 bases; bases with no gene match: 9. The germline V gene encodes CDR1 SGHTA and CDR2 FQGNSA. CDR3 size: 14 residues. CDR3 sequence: CASSPQTGAAEQFF. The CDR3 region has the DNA TGTGCCAGCAGCCCCCAGACAGGGGCAGCTGAGCAGTTCTTC.

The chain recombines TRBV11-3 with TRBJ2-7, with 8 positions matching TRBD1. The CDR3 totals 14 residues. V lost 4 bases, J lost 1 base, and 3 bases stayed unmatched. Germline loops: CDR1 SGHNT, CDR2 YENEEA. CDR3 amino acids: CASSSRTGSYEQYF. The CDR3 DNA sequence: TGTGCCAGCAGCTCCAGGACAGGGTCCTACGAGCAGTACTTC. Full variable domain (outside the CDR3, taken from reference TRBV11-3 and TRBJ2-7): EAGVVQSPRYKIIEKKQPVAFWCNPISGHNTLYWYLQNLGQGPELLIRYENEEAVDDSQLPKDRFSAERLKGVDSTLKIQPAELGDSAVYLCASSSRTGSYEQYFGPGTRLTVT.

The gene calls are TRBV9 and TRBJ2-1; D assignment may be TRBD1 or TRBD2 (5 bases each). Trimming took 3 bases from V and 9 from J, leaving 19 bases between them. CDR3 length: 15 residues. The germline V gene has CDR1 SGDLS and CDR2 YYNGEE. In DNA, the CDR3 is TGTGCCAGCAGCGGAGGGGTAAACCCTACCGGTGAGCAGTTCTTC. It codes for CASSGGVNPTGEQFF.

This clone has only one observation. CDR3 region: CASSQGMGGRRNGNTIYF. As DNA, the CDR3 is TGTGCCAGCAGCCAAGGGATGGGGGGCAGGAGAAATGGAAACACCATATATTTT. The gene calls are TRBV14 and TRBJ1-3, with TRBD1 as a possible D gene (6 bases). Trimming stripped 1 base from V and 3 bases from J, with 19 bases between. Germline-derived CDR1 and CDR2 are SGHDN and FVKESK. The CDR3 is 18 residues long.

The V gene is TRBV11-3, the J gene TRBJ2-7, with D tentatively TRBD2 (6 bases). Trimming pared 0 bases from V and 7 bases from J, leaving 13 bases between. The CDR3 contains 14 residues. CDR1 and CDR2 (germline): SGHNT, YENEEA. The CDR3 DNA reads TGTGCCAGCAGCTTAGAACTAGCTGCGGGGGAGCAGTACTTC. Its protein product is CASSLELAAGEQYF.

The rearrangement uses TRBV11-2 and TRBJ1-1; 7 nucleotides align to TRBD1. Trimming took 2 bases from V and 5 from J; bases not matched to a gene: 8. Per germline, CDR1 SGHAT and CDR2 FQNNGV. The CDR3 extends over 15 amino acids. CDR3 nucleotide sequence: TGTGCCAGCAGCTTAAGCACAGGGGTAAGGACTGAAGCTTTCTTT. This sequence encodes CASSLSTGVRTEAFF. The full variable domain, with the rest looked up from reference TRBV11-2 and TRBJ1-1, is EAGVAQSPRYKIIEKRQSVAFWCNPISGHATLYWYQQILGQGPKLLIQFQNNGVVDDSQLPKDRFSAERLKGVDSTLKIQPAKLEDSAVYLCASSLSTGVRTEAFFGQGTRLTVV.

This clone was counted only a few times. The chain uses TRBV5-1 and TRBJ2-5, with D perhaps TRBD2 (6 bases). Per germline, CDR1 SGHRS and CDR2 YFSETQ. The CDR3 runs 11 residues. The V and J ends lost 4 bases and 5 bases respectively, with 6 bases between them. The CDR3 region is CASSRGETQYF. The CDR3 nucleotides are TGCGCCAGCAGCCGGGGGGAGACCCAGTACTTC.

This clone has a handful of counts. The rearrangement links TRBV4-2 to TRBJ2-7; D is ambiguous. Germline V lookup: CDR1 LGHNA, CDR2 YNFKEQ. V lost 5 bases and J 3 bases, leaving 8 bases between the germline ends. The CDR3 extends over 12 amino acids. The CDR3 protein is CASSWPGYEQYF. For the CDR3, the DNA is TGTGCCAGCAGCTGGCCGGGCTACGAGCAGTACTTC.

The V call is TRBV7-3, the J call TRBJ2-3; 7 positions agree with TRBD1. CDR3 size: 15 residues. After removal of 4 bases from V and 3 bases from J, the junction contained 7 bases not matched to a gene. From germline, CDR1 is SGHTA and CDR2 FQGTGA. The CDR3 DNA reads TGTGCCAGCAGCTCCTTTGGGACAGAAACAGATACGCAGTATTTT. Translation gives CASSSFGTETDTQYF.

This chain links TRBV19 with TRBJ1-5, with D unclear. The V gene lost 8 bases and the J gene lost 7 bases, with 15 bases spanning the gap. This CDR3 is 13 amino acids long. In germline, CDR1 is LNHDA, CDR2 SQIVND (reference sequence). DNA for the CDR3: TGTGCCAGTGATATCCCCGGACCCCAGCCCCAGCATTTT. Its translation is CASDIPGPQPQHF. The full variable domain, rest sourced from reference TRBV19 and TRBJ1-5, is DGGITQSPKYLFRKEGQNVTLSCEQNLNHDAMYWYRQDPGQGLRLIYYSQIVNDFQKGDIAEGYSVSREKKESFPLTVTSAQKNPTAFYLCASDIPGPQPQHFGDGTRLSIL.

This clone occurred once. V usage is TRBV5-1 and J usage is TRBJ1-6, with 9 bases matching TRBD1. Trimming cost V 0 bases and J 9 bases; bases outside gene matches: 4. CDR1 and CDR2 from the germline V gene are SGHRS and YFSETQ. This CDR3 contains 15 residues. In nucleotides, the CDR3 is TGCGCCAGCAGCTTGGATACAGGGGGCGTTTCACCCCTCCACTTT. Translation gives CASSLDTGGVSPLHF.

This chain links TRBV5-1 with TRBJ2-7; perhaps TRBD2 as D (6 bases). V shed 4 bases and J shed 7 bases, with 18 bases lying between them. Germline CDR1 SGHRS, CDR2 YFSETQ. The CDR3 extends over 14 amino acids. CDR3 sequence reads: CASSKKEGLWEQYF. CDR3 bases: TGCGCCAGCAGCAAGAAGGAGGGACTCTGGGAGCAGTACTTC.

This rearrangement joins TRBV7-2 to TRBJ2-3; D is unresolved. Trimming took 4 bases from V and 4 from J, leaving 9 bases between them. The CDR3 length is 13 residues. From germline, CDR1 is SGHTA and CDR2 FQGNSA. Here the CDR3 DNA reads TGTGCCAGCAGCTCCCATCAGGCAGATACGCAGTATTTT. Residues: CASSSHQADTQYF.

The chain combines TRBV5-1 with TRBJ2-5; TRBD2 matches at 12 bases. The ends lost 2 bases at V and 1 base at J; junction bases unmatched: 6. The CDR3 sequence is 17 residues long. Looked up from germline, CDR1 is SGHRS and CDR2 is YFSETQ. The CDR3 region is CASSLLGLAGTQETQYF. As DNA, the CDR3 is TGCGCCAGCAGCTTACTCGGACTAGCGGGAACCCAAGAGACCCAGTACTTC. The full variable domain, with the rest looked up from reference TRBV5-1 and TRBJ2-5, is KAGVTQTPRYLIKTRGQQVTLSCSPISGHRSVSWYQQTPGQGLQFLFEYFSETQRNKGNFPGRFSGRQFSNSRSEMNVSTLELGDSALYLCASSLLGLAGTQETQYFGPGTRLLVL.

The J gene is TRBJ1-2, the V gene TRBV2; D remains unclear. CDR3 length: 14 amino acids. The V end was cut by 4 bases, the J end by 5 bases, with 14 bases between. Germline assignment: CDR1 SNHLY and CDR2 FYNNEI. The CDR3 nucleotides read TGTGCCAGCAGTGCGGCCCAATCGAGGTATGGCTACACCTTC. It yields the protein CASSAAQSRYGYTF.

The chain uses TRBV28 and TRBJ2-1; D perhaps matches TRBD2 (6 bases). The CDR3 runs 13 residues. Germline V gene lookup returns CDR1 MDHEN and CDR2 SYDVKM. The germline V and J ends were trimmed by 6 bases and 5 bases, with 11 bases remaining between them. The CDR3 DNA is TGTGCCAGCAGGCCGGGACTGCACAATGAGCAGTTCTTC. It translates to CASRPGLHNEQFF.

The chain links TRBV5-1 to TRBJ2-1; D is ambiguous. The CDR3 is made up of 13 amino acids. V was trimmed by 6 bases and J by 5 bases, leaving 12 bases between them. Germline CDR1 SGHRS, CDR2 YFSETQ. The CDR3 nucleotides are TGCGCCAGCAAATCATATGGGGACAATGAGCAGTTCTTC. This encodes CASKSYGDNEQFF.